These 22 T cell receptor beta chains came from one sample sequenced in a study of blood T cell repertoires in COVID-19. The method was immunoSEQ multiplex PCR; TCRdb's version includes in-frame clones alone and lacks a portion of them. Of 200,000 or so clones in the sample, under 90% were seen once. The source material was peripheral blood. The receptors come from a woman aged 80 or older with COVID-19, enrolled during active disease.

CDR3 in DNA: TGCGCCAGCAGTCCAAGCGGGACAGGGATCTTCACTAATGAAAAACTGTTTTTT. This gives the protein CASSPSGTGIFTNEKLFF. The gene calls are TRBV5-1 and TRBJ1-4, with 9 bases identical to TRBD1. CDR3 size: 18 residues. Germline V lookup: CDR1 SGHRS, CDR2 YFSETQ. Trimming removed 5 bases from V and 2 bases from J; junction bases left unmatched: 13. Filled out from reference TRBV5-1 and TRBJ1-4, the complete variable domain reads KAGVTQTPRYLIKTRGQQVTLSCSPISGHRSVSWYQQTPGQGLQFLFEYFSETQRNKGNFPGRFSGRQFSNSRSEMNVSTLELGDSALYLCASSPSGTGIFTNEKLFFGSGTQLSVL.

The chain carries TRBV23-1 and TRBJ2-7; 9 nucleotides match TRBD1. TRBV23-1 is filed as an ORF, its function uncertain. CDR3 size: 16 residues. Losses at the gene ends were 8 bases for V and 3 bases for J; bases not matched to a gene: 14. Here the CDR3 DNA reads TGCGCCAGCGGACCCTGTGACAGGGGGACCTACTACGAGCAGTACGTC. Amino acids: CASGPCDRGTYYEQYV.

The CDR3 region has the DNA TGCGCCAGCAGCCCAGGAGGTAGGGAGGATACGCAGTATTTT. Amino acids: CASSPGGREDTQYF. The V and J genes are TRBV5-1 and TRBJ2-3; D may be TRBD2 (5 bases). Per the germline V gene, CDR1 is SGHRS and CDR2 is YFSETQ. Deletions cut 4 bases from V and 6 bases from J, with 15 bases between. The CDR3 consists of 14 residues.

This clone was observed a handful of times. The V gene is TRBV3-1 (or the pseudogene TRBV3-2), the J gene TRBJ2-5; D unclear. Looked up from germline, CDR1 is LGHDT and CDR2 is YNNKEL (reference sequence). Between the trimmed V and J ends, which lost 0 bases and 5 bases, there was a span of 7 bases. The CDR3 runs to 13 residues. CDR3 sequence (DNA): TGTGCCAGCAGCCAAGAGGCTAGGGAGACCCAGTACTTC. This encodes CASSQEARETQYF.

The chain recombines TRBV5-1 with TRBJ2-5; 12 bases are shared with TRBD2. This CDR3 is built from 15 residues. Germline V gene lookup returns CDR1 SGHRS and CDR2 YFSETQ. V trimming: 3 bases; J trimming: 6 bases; junction bases outside the gene matches: 6. The CDR3: CASSSTSGGVKTQYF. DNA for the CDR3: TGCGCCAGCAGCTCGACTAGCGGGGGAGTAAAGACCCAGTACTTC.

This clone was picked up one time. The chain couples TRBV3-1 (or the pseudogene TRBV3-2) to TRBJ2-3, with 8 positions matching TRBD2. Trimming removed 0 bases from V and 3 bases from J; junction bases left unmatched: 8. The CDR3 is 17 amino acids. The germline V gene has CDR1 LGHDT and CDR2 YNNKEL (reference sequence). The CDR3 sequence: CASSQEGRTSGTDTQYF. In DNA, the CDR3 is TGTGCCAGCAGCCAAGAAGGGAGAACTAGCGGTACAGATACGCAGTATTTT.

The chain links TRBV28 to TRBJ1-2; possible D gene TRBD1, 6 bases. The CDR3 has 16 residues. Trimming left V 2 bases short and J 0 bases short, with 13 bases between. CDR1 MDHEN and CDR2 SYDVKM come from the germline V gene. DNA for the CDR3: TGTGCCAGCAGTTTAGTCGGACAGATAACTAACTATGGCTACACCTTC. Protein product: CASSLVGQITNYGYTF.

The V call is TRBV15, the J call TRBJ2-2; D unresolved. The CDR3 has 13 amino acids. The germline gives CDR1 LNHNV, CDR2 YYDKDF (reference sequence). Trimming took off 0 bases at V and 5 bases at J, with 4 bases between the two ends. CDR3 in amino acids: CATSRDLTGELFF. CDR3 coding DNA: TGTGCCACCAGCAGAGATCTAACCGGGGAGCTGTTTTTT.

The chain combines TRBV6-1 with TRBJ2-4, with D perhaps matching TRBD1 (5 bases). The CDR3 sequence is 17 residues long. Germline V CDR1 and CDR2: MNHNS, SASEGT. V lost 3 bases to trimming and J lost 0 bases, with 15 bases between them. The CDR3 DNA is TGTGCCAGCAGTGAGGACGTGGACATCCTAGCCAAAAACATTCAGTACTTC. Protein product: CASSEDVDILAKNIQYF.

This sequence joins TRBV2 and TRBJ2-5; 8 bases fit TRBD1. Trimming removed 5 bases from V and 5 bases from J; junction bases left unmatched: 7. Germline assignment: CDR1 SNHLY and CDR2 FYNNEI. The CDR3 length is 14 residues. The CDR3 DNA follows: TGTGCCAGCAGTAGGCAGGGGGCCTGGGAGACCCAGTACTTC. Its translation is CASSRQGAWETQYF.

The chain employs TRBV10-2 and TRBJ1-1; D is perhaps TRBD1 (5 bases). The V end was cut by 6 bases, the J end by 10 bases, with 21 bases between. Germline V gene lookup returns CDR1 WSHSY and CDR2 SAAADI. The length of the CDR3 is 14 residues. CDR3 in amino acids: CASRVGLRSPGAFF. The CDR3, as DNA: TGCGCCAGCAGGGTGGGGCTGCGATCCCCAGGAGCTTTCTTT.

The chain employs TRBV19 and TRBJ2-1; D gene ambiguous. The CDR3 is 16 residues long. Germline loops: CDR1 LNHDA, CDR2 SQIVND (reference sequence). The ends were cut back, 3 bases at V and 0 bases at J, with 12 bases in the middle. The CDR3 bases are TGTGCCAGTAGTATCCTGCGGCATAGCTCCTACAATGAGCAGTTCTTC. This encodes CASSILRHSSYNEQFF.

The chain couples TRBV19 to TRBJ2-3, with D perhaps matching TRBD2 (5 bases). Germline CDR1 is LNHDA and CDR2 is SQIVND (reference sequence). Trimming cost V 3 bases and J 0 bases, with 13 bases left between them. The CDR3 has 16 amino acids. This CDR3 reads CASSISGSLSTDTQYF. DNA of the CDR3: TGTGCCAGTAGTATTTCGGGGTCCTTAAGCACAGATACGCAGTATTTT. Drawing the rest from reference TRBV19 and TRBJ2-3, the complete variable domain is DGGITQSPKYLFRKEGQNVTLSCEQNLNHDAMYWYRQDPGQGLRLIYYSQIVNDFQKGDIAEGYSVSREKKESFPLTVTSAQKNPTAFYLCASSISGSLSTDTQYFGPGTRLTVL.

V usage is TRBV19 and J usage is TRBJ2-7; no reliable D call. Trimming took 3 bases from V and 0 from J, leaving 12 bases between them. CDR3 length equals 15 residues. Germline CDR1 LNHDA, CDR2 SQIVND (reference sequence). In DNA form, the CDR3 reads TGTGCCAGTAGTATCTCAGGCGTTGGCTCCTACGAGCAGTACTTC. Protein: CASSISGVGSYEQYF.

Only a few counts were recorded for this clone. The chain has TRBV7-8 and TRBJ1-2, with D possibly being TRBD1 (6 bases). V was trimmed by 5 bases and J by 1 base, leaving 11 bases between them. CDR1 and CDR2 from the germline V gene are SGHVS and FQNEAQ. CDR3 size: 14 residues. Written as DNA, the CDR3 is TGTGCCAGCAGCCCAGGGGCCATTAACTATGGCTACACCTTC. Protein: CASSPGAINYGYTF.

The rearrangement uses TRBV9 and TRBJ2-3, with 8 bases fitting TRBD2. In germline, CDR1 is SGDLS, CDR2 YYNGEE. The CDR3 spans 17 residues. V was pared by 0 bases and J by 1 base, with 7 bases of the junction left unmatched. CDR3 loop: CASSVGLGRARTDTQYF. The CDR3 nucleotides are TGTGCCAGCAGCGTAGGGCTCGGGAGGGCTCGCACAGATACGCAGTATTTT.

This chain links TRBV19 with TRBJ1-1; 7 bases line up with TRBD1. The length of the CDR3 is 14 residues. CDR1 and CDR2 (germline): LNHDA, SQIVND (reference sequence). The V and J ends lost 6 bases and 4 bases, in that order; junction bases with no gene match: 8. The CDR3 loop is CASSPTGVSTEAFF. In nucleotides, the CDR3 is TGTGCCAGTAGCCCCACAGGGGTCTCCACTGAAGCTTTCTTT. Supplemented by reference TRBV19 and TRBJ1-1, the full variable domain reads DGGITQSPKYLFRKEGQNVTLSCEQNLNHDAMYWYRQDPGQGLRLIYYSQIVNDFQKGDIAEGYSVSREKKESFPLTVTSAQKNPTAFYLCASSPTGVSTEAFFGQGTRLTVV.

The chain has TRBV3-1 (or the pseudogene TRBV3-2) and TRBJ1-5; 8 nucleotides match TRBD1. Germline values: CDR1 LGHDT, CDR2 YNNKEL (reference sequence). The CDR3 covers 16 residues. V lost 1 base and J lost 0; bases outside the gene matches: 2. The CDR3 spells CASSQGTGGSNQPQHF. The CDR3, as DNA: TGTGCCAGCAGCCAAGGCACAGGGGGTAGCAATCAGCCCCAGCATTTT.

V gene TRBV2 combines with J gene TRBJ2-7; 7 bases are a match to TRBD2. The CDR3 has 13 amino acids. CDR1 SNHLY and CDR2 FYNNEI come from the germline V gene. The V segment lost 9 bases and the J segment 0 bases; nucleotides outside the gene matches: 5. The CDR3 DNA is TGTGCCAGGGGGCGGGGGAGCTCCTACGAGCAGTACTTC. Translation: CARGRGSSYEQYF.

The genes are TRBV28 and TRBJ1-1; the D gene is possibly TRBD1 (6 bases). In germline, CDR1 is MDHEN, CDR2 SYDVKM. Deletions cut 8 bases from V and 11 bases from J, with 12 bases between. This CDR3 has 10 residues. The CDR3 loop reads CASYRVVAFF. CDR3 DNA: TGTGCCAGCTACAGGGTGGTGGCTTTCTTT. Based on the CDR3 plus reference TRBV28 and TRBJ1-1, the full variable domain is DVKVTQSSRYLVKRTGEKVFLECVQDMDHENMFWYRQDPGLGLRLIYFSYDVKMKEKGDIPEGYSVSREKKERFSLILESASTNQTSMYLCASYRVVAFFGQGTRLTVV.

This chain links TRBV5-1 with TRBJ2-3; 8 positions match TRBD2. The CDR3 covers 15 residues. Per germline, CDR1 SGHRS and CDR2 YFSETQ. With V trimmed by 4 bases and J by 2 bases, 6 bases remained unmatched. The CDR3 nucleotides read TGCGCCAGCAGCCAGAGCGGGGGACACACAGATACGCAGTATTTT. It codes for CASSQSGGHTDTQYF.

This clone was detected only once. This chain joins TRBV10-3 and TRBJ1-2; the match to TRBD1 covers 12 bases. The CDR3 has 13 residues. The V and J ends lost 11 bases and 8 bases, in that order; junction bases with no gene match: 9. The germline V gene has CDR1 ENHRY and CDR2 SYGVKD. CDR3 residues: CASTGTGGEGYTF. The DNA of the CDR3 is TGTGCCTCTACCGGGACAGGGGGCGAAGGCTACACCTTC.